One and the same sample provided the 25 T cell receptor beta chains below, sequenced in a study of blood T cell repertoires in COVID-19. Data came from immunoSEQ multiplex PCR; TCRdb stores just in-frame clones and leaves some out. The data show more than 150,000 clones, around 94% seen once. Specimen: peripheral blood. The receptors derive from a young man with COVID-19, enrolled during active disease.

The chain couples TRBV19 to TRBJ1-1; TRBD1 agrees at 10 bases. Germline loops: CDR1 LNHDA, CDR2 SQIVND (reference sequence). This CDR3 comprises 15 residues. The junction had 8 bases not matched to a gene; V was cut back by 3 bases and J by 7 bases. For the CDR3, the DNA is TGTGCCAGTAGTATTGACAGGGGGCGTACGAATGAAGCTTTCTTT. This sequence encodes CASSIDRGRTNEAFF.

This chain uses TRBV6-5 with TRBJ2-2; 7 positions agree with TRBD2. Germline CDR1 reads MNHEY; CDR2 reads SVGAGI. The CDR3 loop spans 14 amino acids. Unmatched junction bases numbered 12, after V lost 10 bases and J lost 7 bases. CDR3: CATRGGAWDGELFF. The CDR3 DNA is TGTGCCACCCGGGGAGGGGCTTGGGACGGGGAGCTGTTTTTT.

The CDR3 protein is CASSQDRDTEAFF. The CDR3 DNA reads as TGTGCCAGCAGCCAAGACAGGGACACTGAAGCTTTCTTT. The chain recombines TRBV4-2 with TRBJ1-1; D may be TRBD1 (5 bases). Germline V gene sequence: CDR1 LGHNA, CDR2 YNFKEQ. V was trimmed by 0 bases and J by 3 bases, leaving 5 bases between them. This CDR3 is built from 13 residues.

The rearrangement uses TRBV27 and TRBJ2-5; D call uncertain. The CDR3 contains 14 residues. Germline-derived CDR1 and CDR2 are MNHEY and SMNVEV (reference sequence). The V and J ends lost 5 bases and 0 bases respectively, with 10 bases between them. The CDR3: CASSRRPYQETQYF. The DNA for the CDR3 is TGTGCCAGCAGTCGGCGGCCGTACCAAGAGACCCAGTACTTC.

In DNA form, the CDR3 reads TGTGCCAGCAGCTTACTGACAGGGTTGGCTTCACCCCTCCACTTT. This codes for CASSLLTGLASPLHF. The chain carries TRBV7-9 and TRBJ1-6; 7 bases are a match to TRBD1. V lost 2 bases, J lost 9 bases, and 7 bases stayed unmatched. The germline CDR1 and CDR2 sequences are SEHNR and FQNEAQ (reference sequence). This CDR3 comprises 15 residues.

This sequence joins TRBV6-2 or TRBV6-3 and TRBJ1-1; weak D call: TRBD1 (6 bases). The V end lost 2 bases, the J end lost 3 bases, and 19 bases lay between the germline ends. The germline V gene has CDR1 MNHEY and CDR2 SVGEGT. CDR3 size: 17 residues. CDR3 residues: CASSYPDRGSDDTEAFF. For the CDR3, the DNA is TGTGCCAGCAGTTACCCAGATAGGGGGTCAGATGACACTGAAGCTTTCTTT.

The rearrangement joins TRBV5-1 to TRBJ2-3; a possible D gene is TRBD2 (5 bases). Germline-derived CDR1 and CDR2 are SGHRS and YFSETQ. There are 14 residues in the CDR3. Trimming cost V 4 bases and J 4 bases, with 13 bases left between them. The CDR3 loop is CASSLPLGADTQYF. Here the CDR3 DNA reads TGCGCCAGCAGCCTCCCGTTGGGAGCAGATACGCAGTATTTT.

As DNA, the CDR3 is TGTGCCAGCAGTGCTAGAGGACATGCCTACGAGCAGTACTTC. Amino acid sequence: CASSARGHAYEQYF. The chain carries TRBV6-4 and TRBJ2-7; perhaps TRBD1 as D (5 bases). CDR3 length equals 14 residues. CDR1 and CDR2 from the germline V gene are MRHNA and SNTAGT. Trimming removed 4 bases at V and 2 bases at J, with 12 bases between.

The chain has TRBV18 and TRBJ1-1, with D perhaps matching TRBD1 (5 bases). CDR3 length: 14 residues. Per germline, CDR1 KGHSH and CDR2 LQKENI. Trimming took 2 bases from V and 1 from J, leaving 8 bases between them. This CDR3 is CASSPRQPNTEAFF. CDR3 bases: TGTGCCAGCTCACCAAGACAGCCGAACACTGAAGCTTTCTTT.

J is TRBJ1-2 and V is TRBV7-9; TRBD1 aligns across 10 bases. V shed 5 bases and J 6 bases; nucleotides not matched to a gene: 12. Germline-derived CDR1 and CDR2 are SEHNR and FQNEAQ (reference sequence). This CDR3 spans 16 amino acids. The CDR3 protein is CASSPDRGIGDDGYTF. As DNA, the CDR3 is TGTGCCAGCAGCCCGGACAGGGGGATCGGGGATGATGGCTACACCTTC. The variable domain in full, with the rest retrieved from reference TRBV7-9 and TRBJ1-2, is DTGVSQNPRHKITKRGQNVTFRCDPISEHNRLYWYRQTLGQGPEFLTYFQNEAQLEKSRLLSDRFSAERPKGSFSTLEIQRTEQGDSAMYLCASSPDRGIGDDGYTFGSGTRLTVV.

The chain combines TRBV5-6 with TRBJ1-2; D call uncertain. Germline-derived CDR1 and CDR2 are SGHDT and YYEEEE. This CDR3 comprises 14 residues. V lost 6 bases and J 6 bases, leaving 18 bases between the germline ends. CDR3 protein: CASNPREVSHGYTF. As DNA, the CDR3 is TGTGCCAGCAACCCCCGCGAGGTGAGCCATGGCTACACCTTC.

The chain recombines TRBV5-4 with TRBJ2-3; D is perhaps TRBD2 (5 bases). CDR3 length equals 12 residues. Germline-derived CDR1 and CDR2 are SGHNT and YYREEE (reference sequence). Trimming removed 1 base from V and 6 bases from J, with 6 bases in between. Here the CDR3 reads CASSLSGDTQYF. Here the CDR3 DNA reads TGTGCCAGCAGCTTGTCGGGGGATACGCAGTATTTT.

The CDR3 sequence: CASRADRGGYEQYF. The CDR3 coding sequence is TGTGCCAGCAGGGCGGACAGGGGCGGCTACGAGCAGTACTTC. The rearrangement uses TRBV6-5 and TRBJ2-7, with TRBD1 identical over 9 bases. Trimming cost V 6 bases and J 3 bases; bases outside gene matches: 6. The CDR3 sequence is 14 residues long. Germline CDR1 reads MNHEY; CDR2 reads SVGAGI.

This clone was seen more than once but under ten times. The rearrangement links TRBV4-1 to TRBJ2-1; TRBD2 matches at 9 bases. V trimming: 0 bases; J trimming: 3 bases; junction bases outside the gene matches: 6. Per germline, CDR1 MGHRA and CDR2 YSYEKL. The CDR3 consists of 17 residues. In DNA, the CDR3 is TGCGCCAGCAGCCAAGATCGGCTAGCGGGGTTCTACAATGAGCAGTTCTTC. Translated: CASSQDRLAGFYNEQFF.

CDR3 residues: CASSLTQVNTEAFF. Here the CDR3 DNA reads TGTGCCAGCAGCTTAACACAGGTGAACACTGAAGCTTTCTTT. The J gene is TRBJ1-1, the V gene TRBV7-2; a possible D gene is TRBD1 (5 bases). CDR3 length: 14 amino acids. The germline V gene encodes CDR1 SGHTA and CDR2 FQGNSA. Trimming removed 2 bases at V and 0 bases at J, with 7 bases between.

This rearrangement joins TRBV19 to TRBJ2-5, with 8 bases fitting TRBD2. The junction had 9 bases not matched to a gene; V was cut back by 7 bases and J by 5 bases. The CDR3 loop spans 14 amino acids. Germline CDR1 LNHDA, CDR2 SQIVND (reference sequence). Here the CDR3 DNA reads TGTGCCAGTACCGGACTAGCTGCTGGGGAGACCCAGTACTTC. Its protein product is CASTGLAAGETQYF.

This sequence joins TRBV25-1 and TRBJ1-2; perhaps TRBD1 as D (5 bases). Trimming removed 3 bases from V and 5 bases from J, with 19 bases in between. CDR3 size: 16 residues. Germline-derived CDR1 and CDR2 are MGHDK and SYGVNS. The CDR3 loop reads CASSEAKDGGWYGYTF. CDR3 DNA: TGTGCCAGCAGTGAGGCCAAGGACGGGGGTTGGTATGGCTACACCTTC.

The rearrangement links TRBV6-5 to TRBJ1-2, with D possibly being TRBD1 (6 bases). Trimming removed 5 bases at V and 8 bases at J, with 18 bases between. There are 14 residues in the CDR3. CDR1 is MNHEY, CDR2 SVGAGI, per germline. The CDR3 DNA reads TGTGCCAGCAGTCCGAACAACAGGGTCAACGGCTACACCTTC. Its protein is CASSPNNRVNGYTF.

The V call is TRBV24-1, the J call TRBJ2-5, with 7 bases lining up with TRBD1. The V gene's germline CDR1 is KGHDR and CDR2 SFDVKD. The V segment lost 5 bases and the J segment 0 bases; nucleotides outside the gene matches: 8. The CDR3 has 16 residues. As DNA, the CDR3 is TGTGCCACCAGTGGGAGGACAGGATCATACCAAGAGACCCAGTACTTC. This sequence encodes CATSGRTGSYQETQYF.

The CDR3 reads CASSPQGASPLHF. The CDR3 DNA sequence: TGTGCCAGCAGCCCCCAGGGTGCTTCACCCCTCCACTTT. This chain links TRBV7-3 with TRBJ1-6; perhaps TRBD1 as D (5 bases). Germline V gene sequence: CDR1 SGHTA, CDR2 FQGTGA. Trimming pared 5 bases from V and 9 bases from J, leaving 11 bases between. The CDR3 runs to 13 residues.

This chain uses TRBV11-3 with TRBJ2-1; the D gene is possibly TRBD2 (6 bases). Germline lookup yields CDR1 SGHNT and CDR2 YENEEA. V was pared by 0 bases and J by 8 bases, with 8 bases between. This CDR3 spans 13 amino acids. The CDR3 DNA follows: TGTGCCAGCAGCTTAGAGGAGGGCCATGAGCAGTTCTTC. Protein product: CASSLEEGHEQFF. The variable domain in full, with the rest retrieved from reference TRBV11-3 and TRBJ2-1, is EAGVVQSPRYKIIEKKQPVAFWCNPISGHNTLYWYLQNLGQGPELLIRYENEEAVDDSQLPKDRFSAERLKGVDSTLKIQPAELGDSAVYLCASSLEEGHEQFFGPGTRLTVL.

The rearrangement links TRBV12-3 or TRBV12-4 to TRBJ1-2; 9 bases are shared with TRBD1. This CDR3 has 13 amino acids. Trimming cost V 4 bases and J 7 bases; bases outside gene matches: 4. The CDR3 reads CASSSTGGRGYTF. DNA of the CDR3: TGTGCCAGCAGTTCCACAGGGGGCCGTGGCTACACCTTC.

The genes are TRBV11-3 and TRBJ2-2, with TRBD1 identical over 8 bases. The CDR3 has 14 residues. Germline values: CDR1 SGHNT, CDR2 YENEEA. Trimming cost V 5 bases and J 4 bases; bases outside gene matches: 3. CDR3 sequence (DNA): TGTGCCAGCAGCCCGGGACAGGTCACCGGGGAGCTGTTTTTT. This sequence encodes CASSPGQVTGELFF.

The chain joins TRBV7-9 to TRBJ1-6, with D perhaps matching TRBD1 (6 bases). Germline values: CDR1 SEHNR, CDR2 FQNEAQ (reference sequence). The CDR3 has 15 residues. Trimming removed 1 base at V and 8 bases at J, with 12 bases between. CDR3 DNA sequence: TGTGCCAGCAGCTTAGGGCAGGGGAGCGATTCACCCCTCCACTTT. Protein product: CASSLGQGSDSPLHF.

The chain has TRBV28 and TRBJ1-4; D unclear. The CDR3 is made up of 13 amino acids. V lost 6 bases to trimming and J lost 8 bases, with 13 bases between them. The germline gives CDR1 MDHEN, CDR2 SYDVKM. The chain's CDR3 is CASSPSSAEKLFF. DNA for the CDR3: TGTGCCAGCAGCCCTTCGTCTGCGGAAAAACTGTTTTTT.